This TCR beta chain appears in the sequencing data of a study of neurological immune-mediated disorders. Whole-study findings and limits: None of the CDR3 amino acid sequences in expanded clones turned up in more than one subject, which points to private repertoires in all groups. HTLV-1-associated myelopathy ranked highest for TCR clonal expansion and multiple sclerosis lowest, beneath healthy controls.

Time point meaning: longitudinal time-point 3. This CDR3 has 12 amino acids. Between the trimmed V and J ends, which lost 7 bases and 5 bases, there was a span of 12 bases. Germline assignment: CDR1 DFQATT and CDR2 SNEGSKA (reference sequence). A few counts support this clonotype. The antigen remains unidentified. Every sequencing run generated over 170 million TCR-beta sequences from 15-18 subjects. TCRdb called the 5' RACE reads again in MiXCR, with one record for every CDR3 protein. Among roughly 100,000 distinct CDR3 sequences listed, 11% were seen once. This sequence originates from a female donor with HTLV-1-associated myelopathy (HAM/TSP). Material for sequencing was PBMCs. This chain joins TRBV20-1 and TRBJ2-1; D is unresolved. Here the CDR3 reads CSVKAGHNEQFF. Here the CDR3 DNA reads TGCAGTGTCAAGGCAGGTCACAATGAGCAGTTCTTC.